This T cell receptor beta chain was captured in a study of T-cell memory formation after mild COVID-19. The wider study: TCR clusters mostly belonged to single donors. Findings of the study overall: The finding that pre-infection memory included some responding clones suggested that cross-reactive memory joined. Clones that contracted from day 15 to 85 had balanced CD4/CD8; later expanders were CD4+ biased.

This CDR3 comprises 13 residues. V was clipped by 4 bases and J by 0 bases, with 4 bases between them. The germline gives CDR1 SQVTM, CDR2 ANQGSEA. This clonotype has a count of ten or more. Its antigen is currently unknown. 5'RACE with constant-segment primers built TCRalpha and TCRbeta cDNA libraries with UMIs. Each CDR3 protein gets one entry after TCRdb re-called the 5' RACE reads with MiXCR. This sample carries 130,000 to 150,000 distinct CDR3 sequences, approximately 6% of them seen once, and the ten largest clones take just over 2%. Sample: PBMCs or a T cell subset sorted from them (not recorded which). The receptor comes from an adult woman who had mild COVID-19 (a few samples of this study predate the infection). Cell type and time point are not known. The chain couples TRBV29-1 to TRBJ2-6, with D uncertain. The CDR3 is CSVVTSGANVLTF. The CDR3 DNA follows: TGCAGCGTTGTTACCTCTGGGGCCAACGTCCTGACTTTC.